A selection of T cell receptor beta chains follows, all from one sample in a study of cytomegalovirus exposure and HLA in healthy donors. Produced via immunoSEQ multiplex PCR; TCRdb's table is partial and in-frame only. The profile shows about 140,000 clones, roughly 9.7% of them singletons. The sample was PBMCs. Receptor source: a man between 45 and 60 years old in good health and CMV-seronegative. Each CDR3 is given with its conserved first and last residue. A D gene is named only where the DNA matches it firmly. Only part of the rows carry a size: once, few, many, or a class if the clone is expanded.

. | TRBJ2-2 | TRBD1 | TRBV9 | CASSPRGDRVPGELFF | TGTGCCAGCAGCCCCCGGGGGGACAGGGTACCCGGGGAGCTGTTTTTT
few | TRBJ2-7 | . | TRBV6-5 | CASSYSNRVNYEQYF | TGTGCCAGCAGTTACTCTAACAGGGTAAACTACGAGCAGTACTTC
. | TRBJ2-1 | . | TRBV5-6 | CASSFLSSYNEQFF | TGTGCCAGCAGCTTCCTGAGCTCCTACAATGAGCAGTTCTTC
. | TRBJ2-7 | TRBD1 | TRBV15 | CASRQGDLYEQYF | TGTGCCAGCCGACAGGGTGATTTGTACGAGCAGTACTTC
few | TRBJ1-2 | . | TRBV19 | CASSIMQTAHYNYGYTF | TGTGCCAGTAGTATAATGCAGACAGCGCACTATAACTATGGCTACACCTTC
. | TRBJ1-2 | . | TRBV5-4 | CASSLAGGSNYGYTF | TGTGCCAGCAGCTTGGCCGGGGGGAGTAACTATGGCTACACCTTC
few | TRBJ2-1 | TRBD2 | TRBV19 | CASSISSGLAWNEQFF | TGTGCCAGTAGTATCTCCTCAGGACTAGCTTGGAATGAGCAGTTCTTC
few | TRBJ2-3 | TRBD1 | TRBV2 | CATHGQGLSTDTQYF | TGTGCCACCCATGGACAGGGACTTAGCACAGATACGCAGTATTTT
few | TRBJ2-7 | TRBD2 | TRBV5-1 | CASSLAGRGSPEQYF | TGCGCCAGCAGCTTGGCGGGACGCGGGAGTCCCGAGCAGTACTTC
few | TRBJ1-1 | . | TRBV28 | CASSPTDTGAFF | TGTGCCAGCAGCCCAACGGACACCGGGGCTTTCTTT
few | TRBJ1-4 | . | TRBV29-1 | CSVRLGGEKLFF | TGCAGCGTTCGTTTGGGGGGAGAAAAACTGTTTTTT
. | TRBJ2-3 | TRBD2 | TRBV28 | CACGTSGLATQYF | TGTGCCTGCGGCACATCGGGACTAGCCACGCAGTATTTT
few | TRBJ2-2 | TRBD2 | TRBV5-6 | CASSLVSGGAGELFF | TGTGCCAGCAGCTTGGTTAGCGGGGGGGCCGGGGAGCTGTTTTTT
few | TRBJ2-1 | TRBD2 | TRBV11-3 | CASSLGAGREEQFF | TGTGCCAGCAGCTTAGGGGCAGGGAGGGAGGAGCAGTTCTTC
. | TRBJ1-1 | . | TRBV4-2 | CASSRTARSNTEAFF | TGTGCCAGCAGCCGTACCGCCCGGTCGAACACTGAAGCTTTCTTT
. | TRBJ1-4 | . | TRBV2 | CASSSAGAGEKLFF | TGTGCCAGCAGCTCGGCAGGGGCAGGGGAAAAACTGTTTTTT
. | TRBJ2-3 | . | TRBV5-1 | CASTDRSRADTQYF | TGCGCCAGCACCGACAGGTCCCGGGCAGATACGCAGTATTTT
few | TRBJ2-7 | TRBD1 | TRBV29-1 | CSVTGQRYEQYF | TGCAGCGTAACGGGACAGCGGTACGAGCAGTACTTC
. | TRBJ2-7 | TRBD1 | TRBV11-2 | CASSTPSRNRGISYEQYF | TGTGCCAGCAGCACCCCTAGTAGGAACAGGGGAATTTCCTACGAGCAGTACTTC
few | TRBJ1-2 | . | TRBV5-1 | CASSLGGDGHGYTF | TGCGCCAGCAGCTTGGGGGGGGATGGTCATGGCTACACCTTC
few | TRBJ1-2 | . | TRBV7-9 | CASSSGGTVIGYTF | TGTGCCAGCAGCTCGGGCGGGACGGTGATAGGCTACACCTTC
. | TRBJ2-1 | TRBD1 | TRBV19 | CASSMIRQGNEQFF | TGTGCCAGTAGTATGATCAGACAGGGCAATGAGCAGTTCTTC
. | TRBJ2-3 | . | TRBV5-4 | CASSFGGQFTDTQYF | TGTGCCAGCAGCTTCGGTGGACAGTTCACAGATACGCAGTATTTT
. | TRBJ2-7 | TRBD1 | TRBV29-1 | CSVGTGGLDEQYF | TGCAGCGTGGGGACAGGGGGACTAGACGAGCAGTACTTC
few | TRBJ2-1 | . | TRBV6-1 | CASAGIWANEQFF | TGTGCCAGCGCAGGTATTTGGGCGAATGAGCAGTTCTTC
. | TRBJ1-5 | TRBD1 | TRBV19 | CASSTQQTGNQPQHF | TGTGCCAGTAGTACCCAGCAGACAGGGAATCAGCCCCAGCATTTT
. | TRBJ2-3 | . | TRBV6-1 | CASSGLPTDTQYF | TGTGCCAGCTCGGGACTCCCCACAGATACGCAGTATTTT
. | TRBJ2-5 | . | TRBV28 | CASIGGAGETQYF | TGTGCCAGCATAGGGGGGGCGGGGGAGACCCAGTACTTC
few | TRBJ2-7 | . | TRBV6-5 | CASSYSWRAAYEQYF | TGTGCCAGCAGTTACTCGTGGAGGGCTGCCTACGAGCAGTACTTC
. | TRBJ1-1 | TRBD1 | TRBV6-1 | CASSEATGGRTEAFF | TGTGCCAGCAGTGAAGCTACAGGGGGTCGCACTGAAGCTTTCTTT
. | TRBJ2-7 | . | TRBV25-1 | CASSEARVPYEQYF | TGTGCCAGCAGTGAGGCCCGGGTGCCCTACGAGCAGTACTTC
few | TRBJ1-2 | TRBD1 | TRBV19 | CASSASSGTASGYTF | TGTGCCAGTAGTGCGTCGAGTGGGACAGCCAGTGGCTACACCTTC
. | TRBJ2-4 | . | TRBV5-3 | CARSFSNDSLASAKNIQYF | TGTGCCAGAAGCTTTTCAAATGACAGCCTAGCGTCCGCCAAAAACATTCAGTACTTC
few | TRBJ1-5 | . | TRBV12-5 | CASGLGASQPQHF | TGTGCTAGTGGTTTGGGGGCCAGCCAGCCCCAGCATTTT
. | TRBJ1-1 | . | TRBV28 | CASRTAVGGRTEAFF | TGTGCCAGCAGGACTGCGGTGGGGGGGAGGACTGAAGCTTTCTTT
. | TRBJ2-7 | TRBD1 | TRBV6-6 | CASCLQGARYEQYF | TGTGCCAGCTGCTTGCAGGGGGCTAGGTACGAGCAGTACTTC
few | TRBJ1-5 | . | TRBV12-1 | CASSPDRGCQPQHF | TGTGCCAGCAGCCCGGACAGAGGGTGTCAGCCCCAGCATTTT
. | TRBJ1-2 | . | TRBV6-5 | CASSLDSSSPEGYTF | TGTGCCAGCAGTCTAGACTCCTCCTCCCCGGAAGGCTACACCTTC
few | TRBJ2-3 | TRBD2 | TRBV9 | CASSVTSGSTDTQYF | TGTGCCAGCAGCGTGACTAGCGGCAGCACAGATACGCAGTATTTT
few | TRBJ2-2 | TRBD1 | TRBV6-6 | CASSGRQGGTGELFF | TGTGCCAGCAGTGGAAGACAGGGGGGTACCGGGGAGCTGTTTTTT
few | TRBJ1-1 | TRBD1 | TRBV6-4 | CASRGTGVGMNTEAFF | TGTGCCAGCAGAGGGACAGGGGTCGGCATGAACACTGAAGCTTTCTTT
few | TRBJ1-4 | TRBD1 | TRBV28 | CASSPGQGASEKLFF | TGTGCCAGCAGTCCCGGACAGGGGGCATCTGAAAAACTGTTTTTT
few | TRBJ2-2 | TRBD2 | TRBV10-3 | CAIGPGGDTGELFF | TGTGCCATCGGGCCGGGGGGGGACACCGGGGAGCTGTTTTTT
few | TRBJ2-2 | . | TRBV6-1 | CASRTMNTGELFF | TGTGCCAGCAGGACAATGAACACCGGGGAGCTGTTTTTT
few | TRBJ1-1 | . | TRBV20-1 | CSANDRTEAFF | TGCAGTGCTAACGACAGGACTGAAGCTTTCTTT
few | TRBJ2-1 | TRBD2 | TRBV19 | CASSGVAGGVVNEQFF | TGTGCCAGTAGTGGGGTAGCGGGAGGGGTTGTGAATGAGCAGTTCTTC
many | TRBJ2-3 | TRBD2 | TRBV27 | CASRERRGGPTDTQYF | TGTGCCAGCAGGGAGAGACGGGGGGGCCCCACAGATACGCAGTATTTT
few | TRBJ1-1 | . | TRBV10-1 | CASSEQGREAFF | TGCGCCAGCAGCGAACAGGGCCGAGAAGCTTTCTTT
few | TRBJ2-7 | . | TRBV6-5 | CASVSGQTPYEQYF | TGTGCCAGCGTATCTGGGCAGACCCCCTACGAGCAGTACTTC
. | TRBJ2-7 | TRBD2 | TRBV27 | CASSLRAGLSYEQYF | TGTGCCAGCAGTCTCAGAGCGGGACTCTCGTACGAGCAGTACTTC
few | TRBJ2-1 | TRBD2 | TRBV28 | CASSLVLGGRKYEQFF | TGTGCCAGCAGTTTAGTGTTGGGAGGGCGTAAGTATGAGCAGTTCTTC
once | TRBJ2-1 | TRBD2 | TRBV4-2 | CASSRGTSGSSYEQFF | TGTGCCAGCAGCAGAGGGACTAGCGGGAGCTCCTATGAGCAGTTCTTC